This passage covers 20 T cell receptor beta chains from one sample sequenced in a study of technical replicates of blood from several donors (dated by TCRdb to 2015 to 2018). Preparation of the library involved the immunoSEQ multiplex PCR assay. Imported from immuneACCESS, the table was reduced by TCRdb to in-frame sequences with V and J called. These copies leave out some clones; in studies compared against another copy, an unresolved V gene accounts for under half, and the cause of the remainder is not known. This sample lists 55,000 to 80,000 clones; roughly 96% were detected once. Together, the top ten hold 0.2% to 0.25% of the sample. Sequences were obtained from T cells isolated from PBMCs. All receptors derive from a human donor in good health.

The CDR3, as DNA: TGTGCCAGCAGCTCCGCCGGGTCTTCCACGGGTGGCTACACCTTC. Encoded protein: CASSSAGSSTGGYTF. The J gene is TRBJ1-2, the V gene TRBV9; D is undetermined. Germline values: CDR1 SGDLS, CDR2 YYNGEE. The CDR3 totals 15 residues. V lost 4 bases to trimming and J lost 7 bases, with 20 bases between them. Full variable domain (outside the CDR3, taken from reference TRBV9 and TRBJ1-2): DSGVTQTPKHLITATGQRVTLRCSPRSGDLSVYWYQQSLDQGLQFLIQYYNGEERAKGNILERFSAQQFPDLHSELNLSSLELGDSALYFCASSSAGSSTGGYTFGSGTRLTVV.

The genes are TRBV6-5 and TRBJ1-1, with D unclear. This CDR3 region has 13 residues. V was pared by 10 bases and J by 2 bases, with 14 bases between. The germline V gene encodes CDR1 MNHEY and CDR2 SVGAGI. CDR3 region: CATFQSENTEAFF. The CDR3 DNA reads TGTGCCACCTTCCAGTCCGAAAACACTGAAGCTTTCTTT.

This clone has only one observation. This rearrangement joins TRBV4-1 to TRBJ2-2; TRBD2 is a possible D gene (5 bases). Trimming left V 1 base short and J 3 bases short, with 12 bases between. The CDR3 covers 16 residues. CDR1 is MGHRA and CDR2 is YSYEKL in the germline V gene. CDR3 bases: TGCGCCAGCAGCCAAGTGAGGGTAGATGACACCGGGGAGCTGTTTTTT. It yields the protein CASSQVRVDDTGELFF.

The J gene is TRBJ2-3, the V gene TRBV2; 8 positions agree with TRBD2. CDR3 length equals 15 residues. The germline V gene encodes CDR1 SNHLY and CDR2 FYNNEI. Trimming cost V 7 bases and J 1 base; bases outside gene matches: 7. The CDR3 DNA follows: TGTGCCAGCAATCAGCGGGAGTCGGGCACAGATACGCAGTATTTT. As protein: CASNQRESGTDTQYF. The full variable domain, rest sourced from reference TRBV2 and TRBJ2-3, is EPEVTQTPSHQVTQMGQEVILRCVPISNHLYFYWYRQILGQKVEFLVSFYNNEISEKSEIFDDQFSVERPDGSNFTLKIRSTKLEDSAMYFCASNQRESGTDTQYFGPGTRLTVL.

The rearrangement joins TRBV5-1 to TRBJ1-1, with D perhaps matching TRBD1 (5 bases). The V gene lost 1 base and the J gene lost 3 bases, with 7 bases spanning the gap. CDR3 size: 13 residues. CDR1 is SGHRS and CDR2 is YFSETQ in the germline V gene. CDR3 protein: CASSLSGYTEAFF. In DNA, the CDR3 is TGCGCCAGCAGCTTGTCAGGGTACACTGAAGCTTTCTTT.

This chain connects TRBV7-2 to TRBJ2-1; the match to TRBD2 covers 7 bases. The CDR3 totals 16 residues. V was pared by 5 bases and J by 1 base, with 8 bases of the junction left unmatched. The germline V gene has CDR1 SGHTA and CDR2 FQGNSA. In DNA, the CDR3 is TGTGCCAGCAGCGCCTCGAGCGGGGTGTCCTACAATGAGCAGTTCTTC. Translation gives CASSASSGVSYNEQFF. Combining the CDR3 with reference TRBV7-2 and TRBJ2-1 gives the whole variable domain GAGVSQSPSNKVTEKGKDVELRCDPISGHTALYWYRQSLGQGLEFLIYFQGNSAPDKSGLPSDRFSAERTGGSVSTLTIQRTQQEDSAVYLCASSASSGVSYNEQFFGPGTRLTVL.

CDR3 amino acids: CASNEDRLFNQPQHF. The CDR3 DNA reads as TGTGCCAGCAACGAGGACAGGCTCTTCAATCAGCCCCAGCATTTT. The chain employs TRBV7-8 and TRBJ1-5; 7 bases fit TRBD1. The CDR3 is made up of 15 amino acids. V trimming: 7 bases; J trimming: 3 bases; junction bases outside the gene matches: 9. Germline CDR1 reads SGHVS; CDR2 reads FQNEAQ.

J is TRBJ2-1 and V is TRBV5-1, with 8 positions matching TRBD2. Germline V gene lookup returns CDR1 SGHRS and CDR2 YFSETQ. Trimming at V came to 6 bases and at J to 1 base, leaving 3 bases not matched to a gene. The CDR3 totals 14 residues. The CDR3 reads CASTTSGSYNEQFF. CDR3 coding DNA: TGCGCCAGCACCACTAGCGGTTCCTACAATGAGCAGTTCTTC.

The gene calls are TRBV19 and TRBJ2-2; D may be TRBD1 (5 bases). The CDR3 is 13 residues long. CDR1 LNHDA and CDR2 SQIVND come from the germline V gene (reference sequence). Trimming took 5 bases from V and 6 from J, leaving 10 bases between them. Written as DNA, the CDR3 is TGTGCCAGTAGTTTCAGGGTTGCCGGGGAGCTGTTTTTT. Residues: CASSFRVAGELFF.

The chain links TRBV10-3 to TRBJ2-1, with 8 bases matching TRBD2. With 3 bases clipped from V and 12 bases from J, the junction kept 4 bases outside the gene matches. The germline V gene encodes CDR1 ENHRY and CDR2 SYGVKD. The CDR3 totals 12 residues. The CDR3 spells CAISELAEGQFF. The CDR3 region has the DNA TGTGCCATCAGTGAACTAGCGGAGGGGCAGTTCTTC.

The CDR3 coding sequence is TGTGCCAGCAGTGAAGCGCCAGGGCGCGGAAACACCATATATTTT. As protein: CASSEAPGRGNTIYF. V gene TRBV6-1 combines with J gene TRBJ1-3, with D possibly TRBD1 on 5 matching bases. Per the germline V gene, CDR1 is MNHNS and CDR2 is SASEGT. V lost 0 bases and J 4 bases, leaving 10 bases between the germline ends. There are 15 residues in the CDR3.

V and J are TRBV5-1 and TRBJ2-7, with TRBD2 matching over 7 bases. The V gene's germline CDR1 is SGHRS and CDR2 YFSETQ. V trimming: 3 bases; J trimming: 0 bases; junction bases outside the gene matches: 6. CDR3 length: 15 residues. The CDR3 DNA reads as TGCGCCAGCAGCTACGGAAGCGGGAACTCCTACGAGCAGTACTTC. Translated: CASSYGSGNSYEQYF.

The chain couples TRBV2 to TRBJ2-5; the D gene is possibly TRBD1 (5 bases). Per germline, CDR1 SNHLY and CDR2 FYNNEI. The length of the CDR3 is 13 residues. V lost 6 bases, J lost 5 bases, and 13 bases lay in between. The CDR3 reads CASRRQRGETQYF. In nucleotides, the CDR3 is TGTGCCAGCAGGCGACAGCGTGGGGAGACCCAGTACTTC.

The chain is built from TRBV7-2 and TRBJ2-3, with D perhaps TRBD2 (6 bases). V was clipped by 5 bases and J by 2 bases, with 8 bases between them. Germline CDR1 reads SGHTA; CDR2 reads FQGNSA. The CDR3 is 13 residues long. The DNA of the CDR3 is TGTGCCAGCAGCCGGGACTTCACAGATACGCAGTATTTT. Protein sequence: CASSRDFTDTQYF. The whole variable domain, remainder taken from reference TRBV7-2 and TRBJ2-3, is GAGVSQSPSNKVTEKGKDVELRCDPISGHTALYWYRQSLGQGLEFLIYFQGNSAPDKSGLPSDRFSAERTGGSVSTLTIQRTQQEDSAVYLCASSRDFTDTQYFGPGTRLTVL.

The chain joins TRBV9 to TRBJ2-7; 8 bases fit TRBD1. V dropped 3 bases and J dropped 3; count of bases not matched to a gene: 8. The CDR3 covers 15 residues. Germline CDR1 SGDLS, CDR2 YYNGEE. DNA of the CDR3: TGTGCCAGCAGCGAACTCGGGACAGGAGGCTACGAGCAGTACTTC. Translation: CASSELGTGGYEQYF.

The V gene is TRBV19, the J gene TRBJ1-1; 8 bases are shared with TRBD1. Trimming at V came to 4 bases and at J to 0 bases, leaving 4 bases not matched to a gene. The CDR3 loop spans 15 amino acids. Germline values: CDR1 LNHDA, CDR2 SQIVND (reference sequence). CDR3 sequence: CASSTGGSLNTEAFF. The CDR3 DNA reads TGTGCCAGTAGTACAGGGGGCTCTTTGAACACTGAAGCTTTCTTT.

This CDR3 reads CASSVQGALNGELFF. In nucleotides, the CDR3 is TGTGCCAGCAGCGTACAGGGGGCACTTAACGGGGAGCTGTTTTTT. This chain uses TRBV7-8 with TRBJ2-2; 9 bases agree with TRBD1. The CDR3 length is 15 residues. V trimming: 5 bases; J trimming: 7 bases; junction bases outside the gene matches: 8. From germline, CDR1 is SGHVS and CDR2 FQNEAQ. Together with reference TRBV7-8 and TRBJ2-2, the CDR3 gives the full variable domain: GAGVSQSPRYKVAKRGQDVALRCDPISGHVSLFWYQQALGQGPEFLTYFQNEAQLDKSGLPSDRFFAERPEGSVSTLKIQRTQQEDSAVYLCASSVQGALNGELFFGEGSRLTVL.

This sequence joins TRBV7-9 and TRBJ2-1; TRBD2 might be the D (6 bases). The V end was cut by 5 bases, the J end by 5 bases, with 16 bases between. The CDR3 contains 15 residues. Germline-derived CDR1 and CDR2 are SEHNR and FQNEAQ (reference sequence). CDR3 nucleotide sequence: TGTGCCAGCAGCCCAGAACGGGGGTGGAACAATGAGCAGTTCTTC. Encoded protein: CASSPERGWNNEQFF.

This chain connects TRBV7-9 to TRBJ2-1; a weak D match, TRBD2 (6 bases). This CDR3 is built from 17 residues. V was pared by 5 bases and J by 0 bases, with 17 bases between. Germline values: CDR1 SEHNR, CDR2 FQNEAQ (reference sequence). This CDR3 is CASSPSAGSSSYNEQFF. Here the CDR3 DNA reads TGTGCCAGCAGCCCGAGCGCGGGGTCGAGCTCCTACAATGAGCAGTTCTTC. The variable domain in full, completed from reference TRBV7-9 and TRBJ2-1, reads DTGVSQNPRHKITKRGQNVTFRCDPISEHNRLYWYRQTLGQGPEFLTYFQNEAQLEKSRLLSDRFSAERPKGSFSTLEIQRTEQGDSAMYLCASSPSAGSSSYNEQFFGPGTRLTVL.

V gene TRBV6-5 combines with J gene TRBJ2-1, with D possibly TRBD1 on 5 matching bases. V dropped 2 bases and J dropped 4 bases, with 9 bases sitting between them. Germline assignment: CDR1 MNHEY and CDR2 SVGAGI. The length of the CDR3 is 14 residues. The chain's CDR3 is CASSYQGSYNEQFF. The CDR3 DNA reads TGTGCCAGCAGTTACCAGGGCTCGTACAATGAGCAGTTCTTC.